A selection of T cell receptor beta chains follows, all from one sample in a study of cytomegalovirus exposure and HLA in healthy donors. Data came from immunoSEQ multiplex PCR; TCRdb stores just in-frame clones and leaves some out. The repertoire has around 200,000 clones, around three quarters of them found once; the top ten carry approximately 2.4%. Sequenced material: PBMCs. The source is a woman between 50 and 59 years old in good health and CMV-seronegative. The CDR3 runs from the conserved cysteine through the conserved F or W. A D gene is named only where the DNA matches it firmly. A clone size is listed for some rows: how often the clone was seen (once, few, many), or a class if it is expanded.

>TRBJ1-6|TRBD1|TRBV7-2|.
TGTGCCAGCAGCACTGTCGACAGGGGGCGTTCACCCCTCCACTTT
CASSTVDRGRSPLHF
>TRBJ1-4|TRBD1|TRBV30|.
TGTGCCTGGGGGACAGGGGGAAATGAAAAACTGTTTTTT
CAWGTGGNEKLFF
>TRBJ1-4|.|TRBV7-9|.
TGTTCCAGCAGCCCTCGACAGAACCCTAATGAAAAACTGTTTTTT
CSSSPRQNPNEKLFF
>TRBJ2-1|TRBD2|TRBV29-1|once
TGCAGCGTTGATGGACTAGCGGGGGGATATCACTACAATGAGCAGTTCTTC
CSVDGLAGGYHYNEQFF
>TRBJ2-6|.|TRBV28|.
TGTGCCAGCTGGCCCGCCCACTCTGGGGCCAACGTCCTGACTTTC
CASWPAHSGANVLTF
>TRBJ2-7|.|TRBV6-1|.
TGTGCCAGCAGTGAATTATTTACGGTTTCCTACGAGCAGTACTTC
CASSELFTVSYEQYF
>TRBJ1-5|TRBD1|TRBV6-6|once
TGTGCCAGCAGCGGACAGGGAGAGGGTCAGCCCCAGCATTTT
CASSGQGEGQPQHF
>TRBJ1-1|.|TRBV6-5|.
TGTGCCAGCAGTTACTGGACAGAGAGGAACACTGAAGCTTTCTTT
CASSYWTERNTEAFF
>TRBJ1-1|TRBD1|TRBV5-4|.
TGTGCCAGCAGCATAGGACAGGGAAGGACTGAAGCTTTCTTT
CASSIGQGRTEAFF
>TRBJ2-7|TRBD1|TRBV5-1|.
TGCGCCAGCAGCCTATATCCGGGACAGGGCGTTCAGTACTTC
CASSLYPGQGVQYF
>TRBJ2-5|.|TRBV18|.
TGTGCCAGCTCACCACGCGAGGAGACCCAGTACTTC
CASSPREETQYF
>TRBJ2-7|.|TRBV29-1|.
TGCAGCGTTCCGGGGAATCGGCTTGACGAGCAGTACTTC
CSVPGNRLDEQYF
>TRBJ2-2|TRBD1|TRBV29-1|.
TGCAGCGTTGAAGGGGGACAGGGGTCCGGGGAGCTGTTTTTT
CSVEGGQGSGELFF
>TRBJ2-4|.|TRBV5-6|.
TGTGCCAGCAGCTTAGCTTCGGAGTTGGCCAAAAACATTCAGTACTTC
CASSLASELAKNIQYF
>TRBJ2-1|.|TRBV15|once
TGTGCCACCAGCAGCGAACAGGGCTCCTACAATGAGCAGTTCTTC
CATSSEQGSYNEQFF
>TRBJ1-1|TRBD1|TRBV7-2|.
TGTGCCAGCAGCTTAGTCCCCGCAGGGGGCACTGAAGCTTTCTTT
CASSLVPAGGTEAFF
>TRBJ1-5|TRBD1|TRBV2|.
TGTGCCAGCAGTCCACAGGGGGGCAATCAGCCCCAGCATTTT
CASSPQGGNQPQHF
>TRBJ2-7|TRBD1|TRBV6-1|.
TGTGCCAGCACCGGCCTCGGACAGGGCTCCTACGAGCAGTACTTC
CASTGLGQGSYEQYF
>TRBJ1-3|TRBD1|TRBV9|.
TGTGCCAGCAGCGAGGGCACAGGGGCTGGAAACACCATATATTTT
CASSEGTGAGNTIYF
>TRBJ1-4|.|TRBV19|.
TGTGCCAGTAGTAGGGCCGCATCCGGTGAAAAACTGTTTTTT
CASSRAASGEKLFF
>TRBJ1-2|TRBD1|TRBV28|.
TGTGCCAGCAGCTTGAGGGACAGGAGATTTTATGGCTACACCTTC
CASSLRDRRFYGYTF
>TRBJ1-1|.|TRBV5-1|.
TGCGCCAGCAGCCCCGGCCAGGGAAGTCTCACTGAAGCTTTCTTT
CASSPGQGSLTEAFF